Given below is one T cell receptor beta chain in context. The antigen remains undetermined. This sample was taken from a study of shared clonotypes between healthy human individuals. Across the whole study: Samples came from a couple of female and three male donors aged 18 to 49.

Notes on the study in general: Clonotypes shared by all four sorted-subset donors had higher generation probabilities than non-shared clonotypes. Generally, naive subsets came out with larger estimated richness than memory subsets.

Profiling relied on immunoSEQ multiplex PCR, and the TCRdb table lists in-frame clones only, not all of them. Here the sample spans roughly 2 million clones, around 95% being singletons. The trim removed 6 bases at V and 0 bases at J, leaving 8 bases unmatched. This CDR3 is 15 amino acids long. Germline V gene sequence: CDR1 MNHEY, CDR2 SVGAGI. The receptor's source is a young man in good health. The sample comprised naive CD4+ T cells sorted from blood. As to subset: CD45RA+ positively selected. This chain links TRBV6-5 with TRBJ2-7; 7 bases are shared with TRBD2. The CDR3 sequence: CASRVGTTISYEQYF. CDR3 sequence (DNA): TGTGCCAGCAGGGTCGGGACTACAATCTCCTACGAGCAGTACTTC.